These T cell receptor beta chains were read from a single sample in a study of cytomegalovirus exposure and HLA in healthy donors. The method was immunoSEQ multiplex PCR; TCRdb's version includes in-frame clones alone and lacks a portion of them. The repertoire holds some 290,000 clones, with roughly 90% as singletons. The sample taken for sequencing was PBMCs. The receptors shown here come from a man aged 30 to 39 in good health and CMV-seronegative. Each CDR3 is given with its conserved first and last residue. The D gene is left open where the match is weak. Rows may omit the clone size; those that give it use once, few, many or a size class.

v_call	j_call	d_call	clone_size	cdr3_aa	cdr3_nt
TRBV13	TRBJ2-7	NA	NA	CASSLRRGGYEQYF	TGTGCCAGCAGCTTAAGGCGGGGCGGGTACGAGCAGTACTTC
TRBV30	TRBJ2-1	TRBD2	NA	CAWIAGGSTYNEQFF	TGTGCCTGGATAGCGGGGGGTTCTACCTACAATGAGCAGTTCTTC
TRBV25-1	TRBJ2-5	NA	NA	CASSEWEAGAQETQYF	TGTGCCAGCAGTGAATGGGAGGCAGGAGCACAAGAGACCCAGTACTTC
TRBV2	TRBJ1-2	TRBD1	NA	CASSADLGQGARGYTF	TGTGCCAGCAGCGCCGATCTGGGACAGGGGGCGCGAGGCTACACCTTC
TRBV29-1	TRBJ1-2	TRBD1	NA	CSASGTGDYGYTF	TGCAGCGCGTCCGGGACAGGGGACTATGGCTACACCTTC
TRBV19	TRBJ2-3	NA	NA	CASSTPAGLNTDTQYF	TGTGCCAGTAGCACGCCCGCGGGATTAAACACAGATACGCAGTATTTT
TRBV25-1	TRBJ1-3	NA	NA	CASSGYRRGLSGNTIYF	TGTGCCAGCAGTGGATATAGGAGGGGCCTCTCTGGAAACACCATATATTTT
TRBV5-1	TRBJ2-1	TRBD2	once	CASSWTSGGTYNEQFF	TGCGCCAGCAGCTGGACTAGCGGGGGGACCTACAATGAGCAGTTCTTC
TRBV19	TRBJ1-1	TRBD1	NA	CASSISGGNTEAFF	TGTGCCAGTAGTATTTCAGGGGGCAACACTGAAGCTTTCTTT
TRBV5-5	TRBJ2-3	NA	NA	CASSLRGSTDTQYF	TGTGCCAGCAGCTTACGGGGGAGCACAGATACGCAGTATTTT
TRBV13	TRBJ2-5	NA	NA	CASSPWTEGEETQYF	TGTGCCAGCAGCCCCTGGACAGAGGGGGAAGAGACCCAGTACTTC